This is a list of T cell receptor beta chains from one sample in a study of blood T cells in healthy people across ages. A single record per CDR3 protein comes from TCRdb applying MiXCR to the 5' RACE reads. The top ten clones hold roughly 12% of a sample with 1.5 million to 2 million distinct CDR3 sequences, about 32% of them seen once. Material for sequencing was blood. The receptors were sampled from a woman in her twenties or thirties in good health. The CDR3 runs from the conserved cysteine through the conserved F or W. A D gene is named only where the DNA matches it firmly. Expanded clones get a size class; other rows say once, few or many, or leave the size out.

abundance: many
v_gene: TRBV10-3
j_gene: TRBJ2-1
d_gene: -
len: 16
CDR3nt: TGTGCCATCAGTGAGTCGAGGTTAGCGAGGGTTGATGAGCAGTTCTTC
CDR3aa: CAISESRLARVDEQFF

abundance: few
v_gene: TRBV12-3/TRBV12-4
j_gene: TRBJ2-5
d_gene: TRBD2
len: 18
CDR3nt: TGTGCCAGCAGTTCTAGACCTTTGATAGCGGGGAGGTCGGAGACCCGGTACTTC
CDR3aa: CASSSRPLIAGRSETRYF

abundance: few
v_gene: TRBV20-1
j_gene: TRBJ2-1
d_gene: -
len: 14
CDR3nt: TGCAGTGCTAGTCGGCAGGATCGGTACAATGAGCAGTTCTTC
CDR3aa: CSASRQDRYNEQFF

abundance: -
v_gene: TRBV6-1
j_gene: TRBJ1-1
d_gene: -
len: 17
CDR3nt: TGTGCCAGCAGTCTAGAGGGCGGACGGTTATTGAACACTGAAGCTTTCTTT
CDR3aa: CASSLEGGRLLNTEAFF

abundance: -
v_gene: TRBV6-5
j_gene: TRBJ1-1
d_gene: -
len: 19
CDR3nt: TGTGCCAGCAGTTACTCGACATTCTCGCTTGGGGCCCGGAACACTGAAGCTTTCTTT
CDR3aa: CASSYSTFSLGARNTEAFF

abundance: -
v_gene: TRBV20-1
j_gene: TRBJ2-5
d_gene: TRBD1
len: 14
CDR3nt: TGCAGTGCTAATCGGGACAGGGGGCAGGAGACCCAGTACTTC
CDR3aa: CSANRDRGQETQYF

abundance: -
v_gene: TRBV6-6
j_gene: TRBJ2-5
d_gene: TRBD2
len: 15
CDR3nt: TGTGCCAGCAGTTTCATTCTACGGGGGGGAGAGACCCAGTACTTC
CDR3aa: CASSFILRGGETQYF

abundance: few
v_gene: TRBV6-6
j_gene: TRBJ1-5
d_gene: -
len: 17
CDR3nt: TGTGCCAGCAGTTACTCGGGCAGAAAGAATAGCAATCAGCCCCAGCATTTT
CDR3aa: CASSYSGRKNSNQPQHF

abundance: many
v_gene: TRBV29-1
j_gene: TRBJ1-1
d_gene: TRBD1
len: 13
CDR3nt: TGCAGCGTTTTACAGGGGGAAGGTACTGAAGCTTTCTTT
CDR3aa: CSVLQGEGTEAFF

abundance: -
v_gene: TRBV7-2
j_gene: TRBJ2-3
d_gene: -
len: 14
CDR3nt: TGTGCCAGCAGCTTCGATGGGAACACAGATACGCAGTATTTT
CDR3aa: CASSFDGNTDTQYF

abundance: many
v_gene: TRBV7-3
j_gene: TRBJ2-1
d_gene: TRBD2
len: 13
CDR3nt: TGTGCCAGCAGCTACCTAGCGGGAGTCGAGCAGTTCTTC
CDR3aa: CASSYLAGVEQFF

abundance: -
v_gene: TRBV20-1
j_gene: TRBJ2-5
d_gene: TRBD1
len: 14
CDR3nt: TGCAGTGCTAGAGTCCGGGACAGGGAAGAGACCCAGTACTTC
CDR3aa: CSARVRDREETQYF

abundance: -
v_gene: TRBV20-1
j_gene: TRBJ1-5
d_gene: -
len: 15
CDR3nt: TGCAGTGCCCCCTCCGAGGGTGTAAGCAATCAGCCCCAGCATTTT
CDR3aa: CSAPSEGVSNQPQHF

abundance: -
v_gene: TRBV18
j_gene: TRBJ2-5
d_gene: -
len: 15
CDR3nt: TGTGCCAGCTCATCCGACGGGGGAGACCAAGAGACCCAGTACTTC
CDR3aa: CASSSDGGDQETQYF

abundance: few
v_gene: TRBV7-3
j_gene: TRBJ2-1
d_gene: -
len: 14
CDR3nt: TGTGCCAGCAGCTTAACTCTCCATTACAATGAGCAGTTCTTC
CDR3aa: CASSLTLHYNEQFF

abundance: -
v_gene: TRBV27
j_gene: TRBJ1-5
d_gene: -
len: 14
CDR3nt: TGTGCCAGCAGTCCCACCCGAACCAATCAGCCCCAGCATTTT
CDR3aa: CASSPTRTNQPQHF

abundance: -
v_gene: TRBV28
j_gene: TRBJ1-5
d_gene: -
len: 13
CDR3nt: TGTGCCAGCAGTTTGGTCAGCAGGCAGCCCCAGCATTTT
CDR3aa: CASSLVSRQPQHF

abundance: many
v_gene: TRBV4-1
j_gene: TRBJ1-2
d_gene: -
len: 14
CDR3nt: TGCGCCAGCAGCCAAGCGACGGGGGTCTATGGCTACACCTTC
CDR3aa: CASSQATGVYGYTF

abundance: -
v_gene: TRBV7-8
j_gene: TRBJ2-7
d_gene: TRBD2
len: 14
CDR3nt: TGTGCCCGCAGCTTACCATTAGCGGGTAGCGAGCAGTACTTC
CDR3aa: CARSLPLAGSEQYF

abundance: many
v_gene: TRBV29-1
j_gene: TRBJ2-1
d_gene: -
len: 13
CDR3nt: TGCAGCGCCCCCCTTGACGGGGCACGGGACCAGTTCTTC
CDR3aa: CSAPLDGARDQFF

abundance: few
v_gene: TRBV2
j_gene: TRBJ2-3
d_gene: TRBD2
len: 14
CDR3nt: TGTGCCAGCAGGGGGGGACTACCGACAGATACGCAGTATTTT
CDR3aa: CASRGGLPTDTQYF

abundance: -
v_gene: TRBV5-4
j_gene: TRBJ2-5
d_gene: TRBD2
len: 17
CDR3nt: TGTGCCAGCAGCTTGGTAGCGGGAGGGTCGGGGCTAGAGACCCAGTACTTC
CDR3aa: CASSLVAGGSGLETQYF

abundance: few
v_gene: TRBV24-1
j_gene: TRBJ1-1
d_gene: -
len: 14
CDR3nt: TGTGCCACCAGAAGTCGGGGGGTGAACACTGAAGCTTTCTTT
CDR3aa: CATRSRGVNTEAFF

abundance: -
v_gene: TRBV20-1
j_gene: TRBJ2-1
d_gene: TRBD2
len: 17
CDR3nt: TGCAGTGCTAGAGATCAGTTCGGGGGGGCGAATTACAATGAGCAGTTCTTC
CDR3aa: CSARDQFGGANYNEQFF

abundance: -
v_gene: TRBV10-3
j_gene: TRBJ1-2
d_gene: -
len: 14
CDR3nt: TGTGCCATCAGTGAGGAGAGCTCCTACTATGGCTACACCTTC
CDR3aa: CAISEESSYYGYTF

abundance: -
v_gene: TRBV20-1
j_gene: TRBJ2-1
d_gene: TRBD2
len: 13
CDR3nt: TGCAGTGCTAGAGATTGGGGGGGGAATGAGCAGGTCTTC
CDR3aa: CSARDWGGNEQVF

abundance: -
v_gene: TRBV6-5
j_gene: TRBJ2-2
d_gene: TRBD1
len: 14
CDR3nt: TGTGCCAGCAGTCTAACAGGGGGCTTCGGGGAGCTGTTTTTT
CDR3aa: CASSLTGGFGELFF

abundance: -
v_gene: TRBV15
j_gene: TRBJ1-2
d_gene: -
len: 13
CDR3nt: TGTGCCACCAGCAGACCAGGGACGGATGGCTACACCTTC
CDR3aa: CATSRPGTDGYTF

abundance: few
v_gene: TRBV27
j_gene: TRBJ2-3
d_gene: -
len: 14
CDR3nt: TGTGCCAGCAGTTTCCGGGCTAAGTGGGATACGCAGTATTTT
CDR3aa: CASSFRAKWDTQYF

abundance: -
v_gene: TRBV5-6
j_gene: TRBJ2-7
d_gene: TRBD2
len: 18
CDR3nt: TGTGCCAGCAGCTGGACTAGCGGGAGAATCCTCAGCTCCTACGAGCAGTACTTC
CDR3aa: CASSWTSGRILSSYEQYF

abundance: -
v_gene: TRBV6-5
j_gene: TRBJ1-2
d_gene: -
len: 12
CDR3nt: TGTGCCAGCAGACAGGGAAGAGGTGGCTACACCTTC
CDR3aa: CASRQGRGGYTF

abundance: -
v_gene: TRBV5-1
j_gene: TRBJ1-6
d_gene: -
len: 14
CDR3nt: TGCGCCAGCAGCTCGAGGGGGGATGGGTCACCCCTCCACTTT
CDR3aa: CASSSRGDGSPLHF

abundance: -
v_gene: TRBV2
j_gene: TRBJ1-5
d_gene: -
len: 15
CDR3nt: TGTGCCAGCAGTGACTCGGGGGCCTACTATCAGCCCCAGCATTTT
CDR3aa: CASSDSGAYYQPQHF

abundance: few
v_gene: TRBV6-5
j_gene: TRBJ2-2
d_gene: TRBD1
len: 14
CDR3nt: TGTGCCAGCAGTTACGGGACAGGGAACGGGGAGCTGTTTTTT
CDR3aa: CASSYGTGNGELFF

abundance: -
v_gene: TRBV4-1
j_gene: TRBJ1-1
d_gene: TRBD1
len: 15
CDR3nt: TGCGCCGGCAGCCAAGATGCTCCAGGGGGCACTGAAGCTTTCTTT
CDR3aa: CAGSQDAPGGTEAFF

abundance: -
v_gene: TRBV20-1
j_gene: TRBJ2-3
d_gene: TRBD2
len: 16
CDR3nt: TGCGGTCCTGCCCCTTGGCTAGCGGGGGGCACAGATACGCAGTATTTT
CDR3aa: CGPAPWLAGGTDTQYF

abundance: few
v_gene: TRBV6-5
j_gene: TRBJ2-1
d_gene: TRBD1
len: 14
CDR3nt: TGTGCCAGCAGTCTGGACAGGTTTTCGTTTGAGCAGTTCTTC
CDR3aa: CASSLDRFSFEQFF

abundance: -
v_gene: TRBV12-3/TRBV12-4
j_gene: TRBJ2-2
d_gene: TRBD2
len: 16
CDR3nt: TGTGCCAGCAGTGGAGCGGGAGGGACTAACACCGGGGAGCTGTTTTTT
CDR3aa: CASSGAGGTNTGELFF

abundance: few
v_gene: TRBV29-1
j_gene: TRBJ1-2
d_gene: -
len: 12
CDR3nt: TGCAGCGTTCCGACGGGGGCGGGTGGCTACACCTTC
CDR3aa: CSVPTGAGGYTF

abundance: once
v_gene: TRBV19
j_gene: TRBJ2-6
d_gene: -
len: 13
CDR3nt: TGTGCCAGTATCAAAGGTGGGGCCAACGTCCTGACTTTC
CDR3aa: CASIKGGANVLTF

abundance: -
v_gene: TRBV20-1
j_gene: TRBJ2-5
d_gene: TRBD1
len: 14
CDR3nt: TGCAGTGCCCAAGACAGGGGGCTAGGGGAGACCCAGTACTTC
CDR3aa: CSAQDRGLGETQYF

abundance: -
v_gene: TRBV2
j_gene: TRBJ2-3
d_gene: -
len: 15
CDR3nt: TGTGCCAGCAGTGAAGAGCAACTAGCCGCAGATACGCAGTATTTT
CDR3aa: CASSEEQLAADTQYF

abundance: -
v_gene: TRBV7-2
j_gene: TRBJ1-4
d_gene: TRBD1
len: 17
CDR3nt: TGTGCCAGCAGCCTAGCCCCCTCCGGGACAGTTAATGAAAAACTGTTTTTT
CDR3aa: CASSLAPSGTVNEKLFF

abundance: -
v_gene: TRBV15
j_gene: TRBJ2-1
d_gene: TRBD2
len: 15
CDR3nt: TGTGCCACCAGCAGAGGGCGGGGGGGGACTCATGAGCAGTTCTTC
CDR3aa: CATSRGRGGTHEQFF

abundance: -
v_gene: TRBV7-2
j_gene: TRBJ2-1
d_gene: TRBD2
len: 13
CDR3nt: TGTGCCAGCAGCCCCGGTCCCGCCGGGGGGGAGTTCTTC
CDR3aa: CASSPGPAGGEFF

abundance: -
v_gene: TRBV13
j_gene: TRBJ2-5
d_gene: TRBD2
len: 16
CDR3nt: TGTGCCAGCAGCTTCCGACTAGCGGGTAACCAAGAGACCCAGTACTTC
CDR3aa: CASSFRLAGNQETQYF

abundance: few
v_gene: TRBV10-2
j_gene: TRBJ2-1
d_gene: -
len: 15
CDR3nt: TGCGCCAGCAGTGACCCCAGCGTGCCGTACAATGAGCAGTTCTTC
CDR3aa: CASSDPSVPYNEQFF

abundance: -
v_gene: TRBV12-5
j_gene: TRBJ2-7
d_gene: TRBD1
len: 19
CDR3nt: TGTGCTAGTGAGACCTCACGAACCCACTGGGTCGGGACAGGGGGCGAGCAGTACTTC
CDR3aa: CASETSRTHWVGTGGEQYF

abundance: -
v_gene: TRBV20-1
j_gene: TRBJ2-2
d_gene: -
len: 14
CDR3nt: TGCAGTGCTAGACGATCGACCCTATCCGGGGAGCTGTTTTTT
CDR3aa: CSARRSTLSGELFF

abundance: -
v_gene: TRBV7-6
j_gene: TRBJ2-3
d_gene: -
len: 17
CDR3nt: TGTGCCAGCAGCTTAAGGTCGGGGGAGGAGAGCACAGATACGCAGTATTTT
CDR3aa: CASSLRSGEESTDTQYF

abundance: -
v_gene: TRBV7-9
j_gene: TRBJ1-5
d_gene: TRBD1
len: 17
CDR3nt: TGTGCCAGCAGCTCATGGGAGACAGGGAATAGCAATCAGCCCCAGCATTTT
CDR3aa: CASSSWETGNSNQPQHF

abundance: -
v_gene: TRBV20-1
j_gene: TRBJ1-5
d_gene: -
len: 14
CDR3nt: TGCAGTGCTAGGTTCCGAGGGAGCAATCAGCCCCAGCATTTT
CDR3aa: CSARFRGSNQPQHF

abundance: few
v_gene: TRBV7-2
j_gene: TRBJ2-1
d_gene: TRBD2
len: 18
CDR3nt: TGTGCCAGCAGCTTAGCTCGGGCTAGCGGGAGCGCCTACAATGAGCAGTTCTTC
CDR3aa: CASSLARASGSAYNEQFF

abundance: -
v_gene: TRBV20-1
j_gene: TRBJ2-7
d_gene: -
len: 11
CDR3nt: TGCAGTGCGATGTCTTCCTACGAGCAGTACTTC
CDR3aa: CSAMSSYEQYF